This T cell receptor (beta chain) emerged from a study of identical twins. Whole-study findings and limits: Cross-sectional statistics, not tracking of the same donors, supported the conclusions. Analyses of zero insertions could, in part, be confounded by invariant MAIT and iNKT cells.

A note on this clonotype: Its target is not known.

Trimming cost V 0 bases and J 4 bases, with 12 bases left between them. Germline CDR1 reads MNHEY; CDR2 reads SVGAGI. The CDR3 loop spans 15 amino acids. Unique molecular identifiers were present on cDNA, and template switching added a universal primer site. TCRdb analysed the 5' RACE reads with MiXCR anew, one entry per CDR3 protein. The profile shows about 450,000 distinct CDR3 sequences, about 18% of them singletons. Healthy Caucasians alone served as donors. This chain uses TRBV6-5 with TRBJ2-5; no definite D call. The receptor comes from a man aged 50-59 years in good health. The sample consisted of naive T cells sorted from blood. Here the CDR3 reads CASSYSTGRPETQYF. The CDR3 bases are TGTGCCAGCAGTTACTCGACGGGCAGGCCAGAGACCCAGTACTTC.